The TCR beta chain under discussion was sequenced for a study of cytomegalovirus exposure and HLA in healthy donors. Study-wide results and limits: One variant, a missense change in DCLRE1C, was linked in a later analysis to TCR beta V- and J-gene trimming.

This clone was seen only a few times. Antigen specificity is unknown. The PCR made use of 60 Vbeta and 13 Jbeta primers. Using immunoSEQ multiplex PCR, the repertoire was profiled, and TCRdb retains in-frame clones only, with some absent. The table lists 150,000 to 200,000 clones, 65% to 85% of them singletons, with around 3% in the top ten. Sequenced material: PBMCs. The origin of this receptor is a woman aged 45-59 years in good health and CMV-seropositive.

The CDR3 DNA reads TGTGCCAGTGCCCCCGGGGTGCCCTCCTACAATGAGCAGTTCTTC. As protein: CASAPGVPSYNEQFF. The chain uses TRBV19 and TRBJ2-1, with D perhaps matching TRBD2 (5 bases). Trimming removed 8 bases from V and 0 bases from J, with 14 bases in between. The CDR3 covers 15 residues. Germline V gene sequence: CDR1 LNHDA, CDR2 SQIVND (reference sequence).